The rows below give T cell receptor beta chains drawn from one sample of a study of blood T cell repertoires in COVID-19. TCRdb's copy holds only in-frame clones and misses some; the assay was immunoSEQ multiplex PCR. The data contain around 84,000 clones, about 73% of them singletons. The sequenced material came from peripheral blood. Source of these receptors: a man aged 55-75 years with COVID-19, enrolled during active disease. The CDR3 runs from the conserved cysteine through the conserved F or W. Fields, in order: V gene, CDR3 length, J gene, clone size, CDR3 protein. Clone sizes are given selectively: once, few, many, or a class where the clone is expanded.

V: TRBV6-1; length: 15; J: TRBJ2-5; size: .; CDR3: CASSEESLAKETQYF
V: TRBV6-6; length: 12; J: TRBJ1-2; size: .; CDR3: CASSYVGGGYTF
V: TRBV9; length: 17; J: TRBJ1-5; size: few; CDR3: CASSVESDSVSNQPQHF
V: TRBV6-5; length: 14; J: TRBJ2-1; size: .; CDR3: CASSPRGLNNEQFF
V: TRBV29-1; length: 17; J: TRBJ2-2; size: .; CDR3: CSVGHLRTSGITGELFF
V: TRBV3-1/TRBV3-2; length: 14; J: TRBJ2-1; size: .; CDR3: CASTLGREGGLGVF
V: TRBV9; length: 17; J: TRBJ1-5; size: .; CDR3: CASSVGGTGYSNQPQHF
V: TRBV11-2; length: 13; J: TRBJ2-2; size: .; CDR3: CASSLASRGELFF
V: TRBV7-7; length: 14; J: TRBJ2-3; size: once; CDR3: CASSLNLRGDTQYF
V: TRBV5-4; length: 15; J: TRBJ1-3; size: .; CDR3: CASSEGGASGNTIYF
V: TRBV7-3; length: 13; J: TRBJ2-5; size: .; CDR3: CASAQRGAETQYF
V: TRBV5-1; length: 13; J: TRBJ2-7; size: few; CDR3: CASSRTGAGEQYF
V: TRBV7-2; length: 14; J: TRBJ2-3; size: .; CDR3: CASSLKASTDTQYF
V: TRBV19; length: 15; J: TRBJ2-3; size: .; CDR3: CASSPGLATTDTQYF
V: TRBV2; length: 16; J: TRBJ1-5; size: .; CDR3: CASTEIAGKGNQPQHF
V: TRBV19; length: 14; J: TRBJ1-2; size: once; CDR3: CASTPVGTYYGYTF
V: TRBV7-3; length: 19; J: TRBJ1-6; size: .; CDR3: CASSLTPPGPFSNNSPLHF
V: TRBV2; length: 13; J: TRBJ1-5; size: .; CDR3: CATTREGDQPQHF
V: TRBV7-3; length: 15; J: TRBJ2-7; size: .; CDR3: CASSSSPGGAHEQYF
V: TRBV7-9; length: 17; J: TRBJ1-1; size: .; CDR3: CASSSSPDRRMNTEAFF
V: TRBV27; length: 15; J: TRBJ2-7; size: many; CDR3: CASRRGDRGQIEQYF
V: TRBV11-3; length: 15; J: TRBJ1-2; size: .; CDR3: CASSLDRTANYGYTF
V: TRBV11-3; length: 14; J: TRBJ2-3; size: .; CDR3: CASSLAGSTDTQYF
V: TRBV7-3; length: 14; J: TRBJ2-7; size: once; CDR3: CASSLGTPPYEQYF
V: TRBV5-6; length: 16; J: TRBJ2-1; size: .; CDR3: CASSLEVSGPYNEQFF
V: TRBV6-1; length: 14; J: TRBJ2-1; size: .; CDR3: CASSELGQGNEQFF
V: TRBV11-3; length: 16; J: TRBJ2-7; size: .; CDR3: CASSLDRLAGIDEQYF
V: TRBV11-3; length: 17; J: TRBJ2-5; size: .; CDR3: CASSPRSDRPHQETQYF
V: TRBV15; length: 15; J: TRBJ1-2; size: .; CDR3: CATSNPGQLNYGYTF
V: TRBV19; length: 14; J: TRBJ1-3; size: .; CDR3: CASSITNSGNTIYF
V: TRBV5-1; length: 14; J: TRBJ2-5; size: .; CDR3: CASSFSGDQETQYF
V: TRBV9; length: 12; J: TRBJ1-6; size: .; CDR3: CASSGQGLPLHF
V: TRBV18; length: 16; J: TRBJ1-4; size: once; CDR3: CASSLRARATNEKLFF
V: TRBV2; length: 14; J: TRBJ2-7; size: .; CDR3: CASSEYPGTYEQYF
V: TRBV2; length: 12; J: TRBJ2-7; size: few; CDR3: CASGAFPHEQYF
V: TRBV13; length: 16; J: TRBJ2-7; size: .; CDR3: CANSSYDRRQSYEQYF
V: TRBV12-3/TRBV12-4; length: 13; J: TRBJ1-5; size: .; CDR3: CASSFQDHQPQHF
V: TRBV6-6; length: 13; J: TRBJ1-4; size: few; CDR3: CATGGQGKEKLFF
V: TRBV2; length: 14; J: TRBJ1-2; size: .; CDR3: CASSNSREGYGYTF
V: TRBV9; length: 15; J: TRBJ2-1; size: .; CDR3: CASSPQGNSYNEQFF
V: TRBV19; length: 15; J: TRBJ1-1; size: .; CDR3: CASSIGLGRETEAFF
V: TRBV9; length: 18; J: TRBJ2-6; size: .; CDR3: CASSVLGVGTRRANVLTF
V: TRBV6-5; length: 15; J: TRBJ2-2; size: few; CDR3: CASSLSDQGTGELFF